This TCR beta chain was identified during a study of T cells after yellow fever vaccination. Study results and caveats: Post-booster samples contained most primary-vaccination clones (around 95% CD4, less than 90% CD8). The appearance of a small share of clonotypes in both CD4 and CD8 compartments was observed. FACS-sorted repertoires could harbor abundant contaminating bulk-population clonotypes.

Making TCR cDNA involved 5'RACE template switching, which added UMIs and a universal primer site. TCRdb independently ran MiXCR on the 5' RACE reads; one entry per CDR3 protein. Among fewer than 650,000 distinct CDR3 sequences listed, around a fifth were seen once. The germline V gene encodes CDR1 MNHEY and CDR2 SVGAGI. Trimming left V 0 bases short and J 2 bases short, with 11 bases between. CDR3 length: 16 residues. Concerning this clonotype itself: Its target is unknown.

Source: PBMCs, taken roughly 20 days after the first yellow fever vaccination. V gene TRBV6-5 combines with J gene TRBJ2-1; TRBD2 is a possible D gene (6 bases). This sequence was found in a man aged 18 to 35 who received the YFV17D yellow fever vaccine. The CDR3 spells CASSYSIWGAYNEQFF. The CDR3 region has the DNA TGTGCCAGCAGTTACTCGATATGGGGGGCCTACAATGAGCAGTTCTTC.